Following are 18 T cell receptor beta chains from one sample sequenced in a study of cytomegalovirus exposure and HLA in healthy donors. Sequenced by immunoSEQ multiplex PCR; TCRdb stores in-frame clones only, minus some. The profile covers some 200,000 clones, with around nine tenths appearing a single time and about 1% taken by the ten largest. Sequencing used PBMCs. The receptor set was obtained from a woman aged 18-29 years in good health and CMV-seronegative.

The chain has TRBV5-1 and TRBJ2-7; 14 bases are a match to TRBD2. After removal of 4 bases from V and 7 bases from J, the junction contained 7 bases not matched to a gene. The CDR3 covers 15 residues. The germline V gene encodes CDR1 SGHRS and CDR2 YFSETQ. The CDR3 DNA reads TGCGCCAGCAGCCTAGGGACTAGCGGGAGTTCAGAGCAGTACTTC. Translation: CASSLGTSGSSEQYF. The complete variable domain, with remaining parts taken from reference TRBV5-1 and TRBJ2-7, reads KAGVTQTPRYLIKTRGQQVTLSCSPISGHRSVSWYQQTPGQGLQFLFEYFSETQRNKGNFPGRFSGRQFSNSRSEMNVSTLELGDSALYLCASSLGTSGSSEQYFGPGTRLTVT.

The J gene is TRBJ2-7, the V gene TRBV7-9; D is possibly TRBD2 (6 bases). V was cut by 0 bases and J by 1 base, with 7 bases left in between. Germline V gene data show CDR1 as SEHNR and CDR2 as FQNEAQ (reference sequence). The CDR3 spans 14 residues. DNA for the CDR3: TGTGCCAGCAGCTTAGCGCGGGGTTCCTACGAGCAGTACTTC. Encoded protein: CASSLARGSYEQYF.

The rearrangement links TRBV18 to TRBJ1-6, with 7 nucleotides matching TRBD1. The CDR3 consists of 15 residues. Germline V gives CDR1 KGHSH, CDR2 LQKENI. V trimming: 5 bases; J trimming: 5 bases; junction bases outside the gene matches: 6. The CDR3 region is CASSAIRGNNSPLHF. In nucleotides, the CDR3 is TGTGCCAGCTCAGCGATCAGGGGGAATAATTCACCCCTCCACTTT.

The chain recombines TRBV5-5 with TRBJ2-3, with 7 bases identical to TRBD2. Per the germline V gene, CDR1 is SGHKS and CDR2 is YYEKEE (reference sequence). The junction had 8 bases not matched to a gene; V was cut back by 4 bases and J by 0 bases. This CDR3 has 16 amino acids. CDR3 residues: CASSPGPRESTDTQYF. DNA of the CDR3: TGTGCCAGCAGCCCTGGACCGCGGGAGAGCACAGATACGCAGTATTTT.

This clone appeared a single time. The chain has TRBV7-2 and TRBJ2-1, with 14 bases fitting TRBD2. The V gene's germline CDR1 is SGHTA and CDR2 FQGNSA. Trimming took 1 base from V and 5 from J; bases not matched to a gene: 4. The CDR3 extends over 17 amino acids. CDR3 residues: CASSLGPGLAGDNEQFF. CDR3 coding DNA: TGTGCCAGCAGCTTAGGTCCGGGACTAGCGGGAGACAATGAGCAGTTCTTC.

V is TRBV30 and J is TRBJ2-7; unclear D gene. Trimming shortened V by 1 base and J by 4 bases, and 5 bases separated the two germline ends. From germline, CDR1 is GTSNPN and CDR2 SVGIG (reference sequence). This CDR3 has 11 amino acids. CDR3 sequence: CAWSGRYEQYF. The CDR3 coding sequence is TGTGCCTGGAGTGGTCGGTACGAGCAGTACTTC. The entire variable domain, with the rest obtained from reference TRBV30 and TRBJ2-7, is as follows: SQTIHQWPATLVQPVGSPLSLECTVEGTSNPNLYWYRQAAGRGLQLLFYSVGIGQISSEVPQNLSASRPQDRQFILSSKKLLLSDSGFYLCAWSGRYEQYFGPGTRLTVT.

The chain uses TRBV4-1 and TRBJ2-7, with D maybe TRBD2 (6 bases). This CDR3 is 14 amino acids long. The V end lost 0 bases, the J end lost 5 bases, and 11 bases lay between the germline ends. CDR1 MGHRA and CDR2 YSYEKL come from the germline V gene. The DNA for the CDR3 is TGCGCCAGCAGCCAAGATGGTGGAGGGGACGAGCAGTACTTC. Amino acids: CASSQDGGGDEQYF.

V gene TRBV11-3 combines with J gene TRBJ2-5; 7 positions match TRBD2. The J segment lost 3 bases and the V segment lost 2 bases, leaving 0 bases of the junction unmatched. CDR1 and CDR2 from the germline V gene are SGHNT and YENEEA. The CDR3 spans 13 residues. The DNA for the CDR3 is TGTGCCAGCAGCTTACGGGGGGAAGAGACCCAGTACTTC. This sequence encodes CASSLRGEETQYF.

CDR3 residues: CASSQRQGSYGYTF. The CDR3 coding sequence is TGCGCCAGCAGCCAAAGACAGGGGAGCTATGGCTACACCTTC. The V call is TRBV4-1, the J call TRBJ1-2; 8 nucleotides line up with TRBD1. The J segment lost 4 bases and the V segment lost 2 bases, leaving 3 bases of the junction unmatched. The germline CDR1 and CDR2 sequences are MGHRA and YSYEKL. The CDR3 has 14 amino acids.

The chain is built from TRBV4-1 and TRBJ2-3, with 8 bases identical to TRBD1. This CDR3 is built from 17 residues. Germline CDR1 is MGHRA and CDR2 is YSYEKL. Trimming at V came to 1 base and at J to 7 bases, leaving 13 bases not matched to a gene. CDR3 in DNA: TGCGCCAGCAGCCAAGTCGGGACAGGTAGGGCCAGCCATACGCAGTATTTT. It codes for CASSQVGTGRASHTQYF.

The V gene is TRBV19, the J gene TRBJ1-5, with D hard to call. This CDR3 region has 14 residues. V lost 3 bases and J lost 7, with 13 bases in between. The V gene's germline CDR1 is LNHDA and CDR2 SQIVND (reference sequence). The CDR3 reads CASSIDLGSQPQHF. DNA of the CDR3: TGTGCCAGTAGTATCGATCTGGGTAGCCAGCCCCAGCATTTT.

The chain employs TRBV2 and TRBJ1-2, with 7 bases aligning to TRBD1. V shed 4 bases, J shed 8 bases, and the junction held 10 bases outside the gene matches. Germline CDR1 reads SNHLY; CDR2 reads FYNNEI. The length of the CDR3 is 14 residues. DNA of the CDR3: TGTGCCAGCAGTGTAATAAGACAGGGAGACGGCTACACCTTC. It yields the protein CASSVIRQGDGYTF.

This clone was seen a single time. V usage is TRBV15 and J usage is TRBJ2-7; tentative D call: TRBD2 (5 bases). V shed 4 bases and J shed 2 bases, with 12 bases lying between them. The CDR3 is 14 amino acids. Looked up from germline, CDR1 is LNHNV and CDR2 is YYDKDF (reference sequence). The CDR3 nucleotides are TGTGCCACCAGCATGACCGGGGAGACCTACGAGCAGTACTTC. The encoded protein is CATSMTGETYEQYF.

In its sample, this clone was seen once. The chain recombines TRBV7-2 with TRBJ2-7; D is uncertain. V was shortened by 1 base and J by 3 bases, with 7 bases between the two germline ends. Germline V gives CDR1 SGHTA, CDR2 FQGNSA. The CDR3 has 13 amino acids. CDR3 DNA sequence: TGTGCCAGCAGCTTAGAGCCCTTCTACGAGCAGTACTTC. This translates into CASSLEPFYEQYF.

The V call is TRBV5-4, the J call TRBJ1-1; D is ambiguous. The length of the CDR3 is 15 residues. The germline CDR1 and CDR2 sequences are SGHNT and YYREEE (reference sequence). V was cut by 6 bases and J by 0 bases, with 15 bases left in between. CDR3 region: CASTSGDPMNTEAFF. The CDR3 nucleotides read TGTGCCAGCACCTCCGGGGATCCCATGAACACTGAAGCTTTCTTT. Complete variable domain (other parts from reference TRBV5-4 and TRBJ1-1): ETGVTQSPTHLIKTRGQQVTLRCSSQSGHNTVSWYQQALGQGPQFIFQYYREEENGRGNFPPRFSGLQFPNYSSELNVNALELDDSALYLCASTSGDPMNTEAFFGQGTRLTVV.

The chain is built from TRBV21-1 and TRBJ2-2; the table's TRBD2 call for D was not verified on the DNA. TRBV21-1 is annotated as a pseudogene. This CDR3 contains 17 residues. The CDR3 DNA reads TGTGCCAGCAGCAAAGCGCAAAAGGGAGGAGACACCGGGGAGCTGTTTTTT. This encodes CASSKAQKGGDTGELFF.

CDR3 loop: CASSEGYGTREQYF. As DNA, the CDR3 is TGTGCCAGCAGTGAAGGGTACGGGACTAGGGAGCAGTACTTC. This chain uses TRBV6-1 with TRBJ2-7; 8 nucleotides match TRBD2. V gave up 1 base and J gave up 7 bases; unmatched junction bases: 6. The CDR3 runs 14 residues. CDR1 is MNHNS and CDR2 is SASEGT in the germline V gene.

The chain has TRBV30 and TRBJ2-4; no definite D call. Trimming cost V 4 bases and J 9 bases, with 19 bases left between them. Germline V gene lookup returns CDR1 GTSNPN and CDR2 SVGIG (reference sequence). This CDR3 is built from 14 residues. The chain's CDR3 is CAWNPPNSVGIQYF. The CDR3 nucleotides are TGTGCCTGGAACCCCCCCAATTCGGTCGGCATTCAGTACTTC. Combining the CDR3 with reference TRBV30 and TRBJ2-4 gives the whole variable domain SQTIHQWPATLVQPVGSPLSLECTVEGTSNPNLYWYRQAAGRGLQLLFYSVGIGQISSEVPQNLSASRPQDRQFILSSKKLLLSDSGFYLCAWNPPNSVGIQYFGAGTRLSVL.